This TCR beta chain stems from a study of a mutant IDH1 vaccine in newly diagnosed glioma. Overall study: Receipt of radiotherapy, temozolomide, or both preceded the study, and most received both.

The CDR3 covers 15 residues. Germline V gene sequence: CDR1 SGHNT, CDR2 YYREEE (reference sequence). The J segment lost 3 bases and the V segment lost 0 bases, leaving 2 bases of the junction unmatched. In its sample, this clone was seen once. Antigen unknown. Indicated time point: week 23, last vaccination. Vaccinated patients received 300 ug of mutant IDH1 20-mer peptide per dose, with topical imiquimod. The protocol was immunoSEQ multiplex PCR, while the TCRdb copy is restricted to in-frame clones and leaves out a portion. The sample includes some 40,000 clones, 81% of them seen just once. This clonotype was sampled from a middle-aged man with glioma. The chain combines TRBV5-4 with TRBJ2-1; the match to TRBD2 covers 8 bases. The source was PBMCs, collected from a glioma patient whose treatment included an IDH1 peptide vaccine. The CDR3 reads CASSLGLAFYNEQFF. CDR3 nucleotide sequence: TGTGCCAGCAGCTTGGGACTAGCGTTCTACAATGAGCAGTTCTTC.